In its sample, the clone carrying this TCR beta chain was seen a few times. The antigen is unknown. Study results and caveats: Tumor-infiltrating Treg TCR alpha and beta sequences overlapped most with tumor naive CD4+ T cells, then blood naive. Tumor memory CD4+ T cell TCR gene usage was found to cluster with blood and lymph node memory CD4+ cells and with lymph node naive CD4+ cells.

Semi-nested PCR with Nested Universal Primer A followed constant-region reverse priming of full-length variable regions. TCRdb independently ran MiXCR on the 5' RACE reads; one entry per CDR3 protein. Of approximately 12,000 distinct CDR3 sequences in the sample, approximately 50% were seen once. Treg sorting used a CD4+CD25+CD127-/low gate. The receptor comes from a female donor with breast cancer. The sequencing sample was made of tumor-infiltrating Tregs sorted from the breast tumor.

In DNA, the CDR3 is TGTGCCAGCAACCCCGGGACAACCGTTAGCAATCAGCCCCAGCATTTT. It is translated as CASNPGTTVSNQPQHF. The chain is built from TRBV6-5 and TRBJ1-5, with D maybe TRBD1 (6 bases). Germline CDR1 MNHEY, CDR2 SVGAGI. CDR3 length equals 16 residues. V gave up 7 bases and J gave up 0 bases, with 16 bases separating them.